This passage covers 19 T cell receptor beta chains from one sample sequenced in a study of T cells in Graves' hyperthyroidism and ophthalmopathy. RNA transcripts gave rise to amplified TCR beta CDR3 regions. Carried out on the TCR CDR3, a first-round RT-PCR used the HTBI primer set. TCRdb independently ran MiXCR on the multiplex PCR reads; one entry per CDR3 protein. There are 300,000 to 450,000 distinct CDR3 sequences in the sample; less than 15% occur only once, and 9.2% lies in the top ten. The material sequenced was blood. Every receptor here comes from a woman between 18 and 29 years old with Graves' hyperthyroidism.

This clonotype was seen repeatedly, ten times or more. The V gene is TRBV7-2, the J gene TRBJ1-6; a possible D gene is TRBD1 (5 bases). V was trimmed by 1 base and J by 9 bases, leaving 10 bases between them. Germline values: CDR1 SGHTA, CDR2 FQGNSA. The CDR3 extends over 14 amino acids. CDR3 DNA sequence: TGTGCCAGCAGCTTAGGGACATCGACTTCACCCCTCCACTTT. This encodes CASSLGTSTSPLHF.

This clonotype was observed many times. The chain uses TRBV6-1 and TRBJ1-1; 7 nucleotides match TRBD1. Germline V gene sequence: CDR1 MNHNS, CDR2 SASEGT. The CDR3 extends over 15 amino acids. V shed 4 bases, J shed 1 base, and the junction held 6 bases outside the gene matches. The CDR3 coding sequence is TGTGCCAGCAGTGCAGCAGGGACAGCGAACACTGAAGCTTTCTTT. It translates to CASSAAGTANTEAFF.

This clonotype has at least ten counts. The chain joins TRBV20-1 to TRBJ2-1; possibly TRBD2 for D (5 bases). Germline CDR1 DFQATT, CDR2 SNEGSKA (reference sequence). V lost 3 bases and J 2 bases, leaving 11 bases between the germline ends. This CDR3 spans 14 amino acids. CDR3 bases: TGCAGTGCTAGGAGAGCGGAAGCCTACAATGAGCAGTTCTTC. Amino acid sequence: CSARRAEAYNEQFF.

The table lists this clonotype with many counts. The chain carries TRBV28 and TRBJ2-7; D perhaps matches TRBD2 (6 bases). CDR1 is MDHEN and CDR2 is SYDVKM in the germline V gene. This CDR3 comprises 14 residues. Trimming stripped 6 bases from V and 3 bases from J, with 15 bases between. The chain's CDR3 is CASRRDFSGYEQYF. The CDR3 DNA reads TGTGCCAGCAGAAGGGACTTCTCCGGCTACGAGCAGTACTTC.

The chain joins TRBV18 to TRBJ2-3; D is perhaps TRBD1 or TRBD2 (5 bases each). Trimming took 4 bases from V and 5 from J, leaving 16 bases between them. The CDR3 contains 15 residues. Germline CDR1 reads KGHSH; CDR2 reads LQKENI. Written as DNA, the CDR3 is TGTGCCAGCTCACGAACCGGGACGTTCCGAGATACGCAGTATTTT. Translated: CASSRTGTFRDTQYF.

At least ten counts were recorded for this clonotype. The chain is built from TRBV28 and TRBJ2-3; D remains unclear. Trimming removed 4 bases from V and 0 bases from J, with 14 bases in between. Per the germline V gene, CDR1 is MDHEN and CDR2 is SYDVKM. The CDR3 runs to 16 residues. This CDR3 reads CASSSPFTYSTDTQYF. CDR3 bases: TGTGCCAGCAGTTCCCCTTTTACGTACAGCACAGATACGCAGTATTTT. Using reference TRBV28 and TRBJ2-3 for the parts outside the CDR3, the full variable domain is DVKVTQSSRYLVKRTGEKVFLECVQDMDHENMFWYRQDPGLGLRLIYFSYDVKMKEKGDIPEGYSVSREKKERFSLILESASTNQTSMYLCASSSPFTYSTDTQYFGPGTRLTVL.

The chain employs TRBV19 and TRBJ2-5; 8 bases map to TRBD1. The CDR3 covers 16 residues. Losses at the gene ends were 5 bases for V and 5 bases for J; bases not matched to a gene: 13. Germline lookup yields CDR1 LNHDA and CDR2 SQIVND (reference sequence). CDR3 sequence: CASSSGGARGRETQYF. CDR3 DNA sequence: TGTGCCAGTAGTTCCGGTGGAGCCAGGGGGCGTGAGACCCAGTACTTC.

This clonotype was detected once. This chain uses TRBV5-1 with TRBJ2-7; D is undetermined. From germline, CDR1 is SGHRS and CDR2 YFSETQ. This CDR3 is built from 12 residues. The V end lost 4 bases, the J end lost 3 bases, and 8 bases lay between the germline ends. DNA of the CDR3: TGCGCCAGCAGCATGGAGAGCTACGAGCAGTACTTC. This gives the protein CASSMESYEQYF. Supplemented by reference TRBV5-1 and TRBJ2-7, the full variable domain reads KAGVTQTPRYLIKTRGQQVTLSCSPISGHRSVSWYQQTPGQGLQFLFEYFSETQRNKGNFPGRFSGRQFSNSRSEMNVSTLELGDSALYLCASSMESYEQYFGPGTRLTVT.

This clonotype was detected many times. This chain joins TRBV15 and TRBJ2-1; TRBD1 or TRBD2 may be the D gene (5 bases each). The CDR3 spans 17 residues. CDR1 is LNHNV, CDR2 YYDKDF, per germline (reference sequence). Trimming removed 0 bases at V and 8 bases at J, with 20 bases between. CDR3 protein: CATSRDLGTPSGDEQFF. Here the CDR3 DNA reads TGTGCCACCAGCAGAGATCTGGGGACCCCATCAGGCGATGAGCAGTTCTTC.

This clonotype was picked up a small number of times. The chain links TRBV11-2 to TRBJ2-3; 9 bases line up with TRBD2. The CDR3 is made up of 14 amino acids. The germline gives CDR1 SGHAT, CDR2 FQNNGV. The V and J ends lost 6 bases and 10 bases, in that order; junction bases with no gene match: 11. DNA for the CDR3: TGTGCCAGCAGTCAACTAGCGGGTGGTAACTCGCAGTATTTT. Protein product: CASSQLAGGNSQYF.

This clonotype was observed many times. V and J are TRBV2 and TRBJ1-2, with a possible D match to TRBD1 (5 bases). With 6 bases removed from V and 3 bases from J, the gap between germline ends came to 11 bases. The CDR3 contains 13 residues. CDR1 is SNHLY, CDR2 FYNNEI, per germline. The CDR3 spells CASRDQGDYGYTF. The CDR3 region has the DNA TGTGCCAGCAGGGACCAGGGAGACTATGGCTACACCTTC. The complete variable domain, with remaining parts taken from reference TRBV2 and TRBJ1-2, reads EPEVTQTPSHQVTQMGQEVILRCVPISNHLYFYWYRQILGQKVEFLVSFYNNEISEKSEIFDDQFSVERPDGSNFTLKIRSTKLEDSAMYFCASRDQGDYGYTFGSGTRLTVV.

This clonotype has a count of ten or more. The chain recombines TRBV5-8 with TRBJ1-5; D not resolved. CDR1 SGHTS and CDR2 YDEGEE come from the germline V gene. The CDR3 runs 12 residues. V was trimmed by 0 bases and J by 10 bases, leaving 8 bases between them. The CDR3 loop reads CASSLDPAPQHF. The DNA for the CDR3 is TGTGCCAGCAGCTTGGACCCGGCCCCCCAGCATTTT.

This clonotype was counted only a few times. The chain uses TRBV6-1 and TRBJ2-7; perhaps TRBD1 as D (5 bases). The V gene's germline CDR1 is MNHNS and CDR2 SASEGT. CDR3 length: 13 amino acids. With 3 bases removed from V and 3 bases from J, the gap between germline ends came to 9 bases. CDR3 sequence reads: CASSEGRNYEQYF. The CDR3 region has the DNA TGTGCCAGCAGTGAGGGGCGAAACTACGAGCAGTACTTC.

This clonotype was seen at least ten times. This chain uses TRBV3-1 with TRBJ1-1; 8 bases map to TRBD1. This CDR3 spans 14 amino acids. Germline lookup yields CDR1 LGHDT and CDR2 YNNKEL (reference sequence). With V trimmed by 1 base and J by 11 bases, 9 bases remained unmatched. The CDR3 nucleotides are TGTGCCAGCAGCCAAGCCGGACAGGGAACGACCGCTTTCTTT. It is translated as CASSQAGQGTTAFF.

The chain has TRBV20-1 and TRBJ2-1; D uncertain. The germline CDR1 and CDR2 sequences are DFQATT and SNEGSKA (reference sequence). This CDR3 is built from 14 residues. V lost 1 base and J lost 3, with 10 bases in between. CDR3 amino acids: CSARGLDNYNEQFF. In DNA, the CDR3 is TGCAGTGCTAGAGGCCTAGATAACTACAATGAGCAGTTCTTC.

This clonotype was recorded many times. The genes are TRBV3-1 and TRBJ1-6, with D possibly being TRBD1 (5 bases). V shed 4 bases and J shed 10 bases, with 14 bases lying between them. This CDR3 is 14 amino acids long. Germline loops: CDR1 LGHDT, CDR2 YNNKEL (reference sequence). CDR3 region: CASSPRFGDSPLHF. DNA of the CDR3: TGTGCCAGCAGCCCCCGTTTTGGGGACTCACCCCTCCACTTT.

The DNA for the CDR3 is TGTGCCAGCAGCTCCTCGGTACTAGCGGGGGATCGGAACGGGGAGCTGTTTTTT. Translating gives CASSSSVLAGDRNGELFF. The chain is built from TRBV11-3 and TRBJ2-2; 11 nucleotides agree with TRBD2. J was trimmed by 7 bases and V by 4 bases; bases with no gene match: 14. This CDR3 has 18 residues. From germline, CDR1 is SGHNT and CDR2 YENEEA.

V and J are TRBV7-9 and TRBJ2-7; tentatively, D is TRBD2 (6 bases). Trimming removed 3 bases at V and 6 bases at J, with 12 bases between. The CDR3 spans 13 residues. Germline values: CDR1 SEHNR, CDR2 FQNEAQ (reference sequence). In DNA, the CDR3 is TGTGCCAGCAGCTTTACTAGCTACTCCGAGCAGTACTTC. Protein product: CASSFTSYSEQYF.

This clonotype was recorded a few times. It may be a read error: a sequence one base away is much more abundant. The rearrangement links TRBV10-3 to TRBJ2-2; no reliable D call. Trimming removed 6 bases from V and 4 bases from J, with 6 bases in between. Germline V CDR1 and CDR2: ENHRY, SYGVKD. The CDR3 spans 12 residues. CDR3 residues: CAISLGTGELFF. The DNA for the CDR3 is TGTGCCATCAGCTTGGGCACCGGGGAGCTGTTTTTT.